This T cell receptor (beta chain) stems from a study of blood T cell repertoires in COVID-19 (TCRdb year 2020). Looking at the study overall: Samples covering the acute and convalescent phases of COVID-19 were provided by collaborators in the United States, Italy and Spain. A freely available public database, intended as a resource for researchers studying the immune response to SARS-CoV-2, is where the repertoires were released. The sample metadata nearly always contained a de-identified subject ID, COVID-19 status, age in years and sex. The material from the prospective study consisted of cDNA or gDNA derived from T cells, B-cell-depleted T cells, or PBMCs. HLA class I and class II types, where available, came from metadata supplied by the sample provider rather than from assay-based typing. The samples were drawn from two sources: the first 160 participants of the ongoing ImmuneRACE study, and over 1,000 subjects contributed by 6 global collaborators. Subjects who had been exposed to COVID-19, were actively infected with it, or had recovered from it provided the deeply sampled blood TCRbeta repertoires that made up the dataset.

The CDR3 runs 14 residues from the cysteine to the phenylalanine. Of all the DNA, just the CDR3 is kept, 42 bases in frame from base 1. V drops 6 bases and J drops 5 bases, leaving 16 bases in between. CDR1 and CDR2, looked up from the germline V gene, are KGHSH and LQKENI. Each collaborating institution followed its own protocols to collect whole blood in K2EDTA tubes. For TCRbeta analysis, collaborators shipped samples in one of three forms: frozen whole blood, isolated PBMCs, or DNA extracted from either of those sample types. This clone has more than one count but fewer than ten. Its antigen remains unidentified. Base qualities are not at hand, and no much larger clone is one base apart. Study-wide findings and limitations: The amount of clinical and demographic metadata varied by source and participant and was provided uncurated.

The immunoSEQ Assay, a bias-controlled multiplex PCR, was used to amplify TCRbeta CDR3 regions from genomic DNA. In the authors' own workflow: Nucleated cell counts per sample were estimated from amplification of reference gene primers within the assay. To quantify the absolute abundance of each unique TCRbeta CDR3 rearrangement, sequence reads were collapsed and filtered. Productive Simpson clonality was computed per sample as the square root of Simpson's diversity index over productive rearrangements. Entries here come from immuneACCESS through TCRdb and include only in-frame sequences with V and J called. Some clones fail to appear in such tables; in the studies checked, an unresolved V gene covers under half of the shortfall, and the cause of the remainder is unknown. V and J calls and clone size are as listed in that table; D and trimming were resolved from the DNA. The sample table holds about 68,000 clones, of which 65% to 90% were seen once. The ten largest clones add up to 20% to 25% of the sample.

The sequencing sample was made of peripheral blood. Rearrangement joined TRBV18 to TRBJ1-2, with the D gene uncertain. The TCR was taken from a man aged 50 to 59 with acute or convalescent COVID-19. CDR3 loop: CASSNQAGSYGYTF. At the DNA level, the sequence is TGTGCCAGCTCCAACCAAGCAGGTTCATATGGCTACACCTTC.